The present T cell receptor beta chain was sequenced within a study of PD-1 blockade in classical Hodgkin lymphoma. The study, taken as a whole, reports: TCR diversity rose significantly by C4D1 in CD4+ but not CD8+ cells. Newly diagnosed patients had baseline TCR diversity that was reportedly lower than that of healthy donors.

Time point indicated: cycle 4 day 1 (C4D1), after more than five weeks of nivolumab. All patients experienced relapse after autologous stem cell transplantation, and brentuximab vedotin exposure was variable. The method was immunoSEQ multiplex PCR; TCRdb's version includes in-frame clones alone and lacks a portion of them. The table records over 20,000 clones, under 75% of them present only once. Germline V CDR1 and CDR2: SGDLS, YYNGEE. The CDR3 runs to 15 residues. V gave up 0 bases and J gave up 1 base, with 10 bases separating them. This clone has more than one count but fewer than ten. The target antigen is unknown.

The V call is TRBV9, the J call TRBJ1-1, with a tentative D call TRBD1 (5 bases). This specimen was peripheral blood mononuclear cells (PBMCs), taken before the fourth cycle of nivolumab. This clonotype was sampled from a human donor with classical Hodgkin lymphoma. The CDR3 DNA reads TGTGCCAGCAGCGTAGAGCCCGACAGGAACACTGAAGCTTTCTTT. Translating gives CASSVEPDRNTEAFF.